In this sample, the clone carrying this T cell receptor beta chain turned up a few times. Its antigen is unidentified. The data were taken from a study of T cells after yellow fever vaccination. Overall study findings and caveats: Post-booster reappearance was seen for most primary-vaccination clones (roughly 97% CD4, 80% to 90% CD8).

Template-switching 5'RACE yielded the TCR cDNA; a universal primer site and UMIs were added in the process. Using its own MiXCR run on the 5' RACE reads, TCRdb lists one record per CDR3 protein. Of around 590,000 distinct CDR3 sequences in the sample, around an eighth are singletons; the top ten hold under 15%. The CDR3 is made up of 16 amino acids. Germline V gene data show CDR1 as SGHTA and CDR2 as FQGNSA. The germline V and J ends were trimmed by 5 bases and 0 bases, with 13 bases remaining between them. The J gene is TRBJ2-2, the V gene TRBV7-2; maybe TRBD1 (6 bases). The receptor was derived from a man aged 30-40 years who received the YFV17D yellow fever vaccine. The sample was PBMCs, taken on the day of the yellow fever booster vaccination. The CDR3 is CASSPPTGANTGELFF. The CDR3 bases are TGTGCCAGCAGCCCCCCGACAGGAGCGAACACCGGGGAGCTGTTTTTT.